These 10 T cell receptor beta chains originate from one sample sequenced in a study of T cells in women clearing cervical HPV infection. The repertoire was sequenced with immunoSEQ multiplex PCR; TCRdb's copy has only in-frame clones and lacks some. The sample data list about 26,000 clones. Source material: blood buffy coat. These receptors all come from a woman aged 18 to 75 with a cervical HPV16 infection that either progressed to CIN3+ or cleared (not recorded which).

About this clone: Read coverage stops 3 residues before the CDR3 terminus; the germline J gene supplies the remainder. The chain carries TRBV12-3 or TRBV12-4 and TRBJ2-1; 10 nucleotides line up with TRBD2. V shed 2 bases, J shed 8 bases, and the junction held 9 bases outside the gene matches. This CDR3 has 16 amino acids. CDR3 bases read: TGTGCCAGCAGTTTAACTAAAGCGGGGGGGCCTCATGAG. Protein product: CASSLTKAGGPHE. The whole CDR3 sequence reads CASSLTKAGGPHEQFF.

Comments on this clone: The read halts 3 residues ahead of the CDR3 end, with the missing end drawn from the germline J gene. The V call is TRBV19, the J call TRBJ2-3; D may be TRBD1 (6 bases). V lost 7 bases and J lost 4, with 21 bases in between. This CDR3 spans 16 amino acids. Germline V gene sequence: CDR1 LNHDA, CDR2 SQIVND (reference sequence). CDR3 loop: CASTPGTAGESDTQYF. CDR3 DNA, as far as it was read: TGTGCCAGTACCCCCGGGACCGCAGGGGAGTCAGATACG.

A note on this clone: Read data end 3 residues before the CDR3 end; the end is taken from the germline J gene. This chain joins TRBV19 and TRBJ2-7; 12 bases are shared with TRBD2. CDR1 is LNHDA, CDR2 SQIVND, per germline (reference sequence). J lost 0 bases, V lost 5 bases, and 5 bases had no gene match. The CDR3 consists of 16 residues. This CDR3 reads CASSGLTSGGSYEQYF. CDR3 DNA (partial): TGTGCCAGTAGTGGGTTGACTAGCGGGGGCTCCTACGAG.

Remarks on this clone: The read is 3 residues too short to cover the CDR3 end, so that end is filled in from the germline J gene. This sequence joins TRBV7-9 and TRBJ1-2; 7 bases match TRBD1. Per the germline V gene, CDR1 is SEHNR and CDR2 is FQNEAQ (reference sequence). CDR3 length equals 15 residues. This CDR3 is CASSSRQGAYYDYTF. CDR3 bases read: TGTGCCAGCAGCTCCAGACAGGGCGCCTACTACGAC.

Points on this clone: The missing CDR3 end, 3 residues past where the read stops, is filled in from the germline J gene. This chain joins TRBV18 and TRBJ1-6; D is unresolved. The germline V gene encodes CDR1 KGHSH and CDR2 LQKENI. The CDR3 spans 13 residues. V lost 2 bases and J lost 10, with 9 bases in between. CDR3 sequence: CASSPGGESPLHF. CDR3 DNA, as far as it was read: TGTGCCAGCTCACCAGGCGGGGAATCACCC. Full variable domain (remainder filled in from reference TRBV18 and TRBJ1-6): NAGVMQNPRHLVRRRGQEARLRCSPMKGHSHVYWYRQLPEEGLKFMVYLQKENIIDESGMPKERFSAEFPKEGPSILRIQQVVRGDSAAYFCASSPGGESPLHFGNGTRLTVT.

A note on this clone: The read ends 3 residues before the CDR3 terminus; that terminus is restored from the germline J gene. The chain carries TRBV6-1 and TRBJ1-6; tentatively, D is TRBD1 (5 bases). V dropped 2 bases and J dropped 0 bases, with 11 bases sitting between them. The CDR3 runs 17 residues. The germline CDR1 and CDR2 sequences are MNHNS and SASEGT. The CDR3 region is CASSERQLSSYNSPLHF. CDR3 DNA (partial): TGTGCCAGCAGTGAAAGACAGTTAAGCTCCTATAATTCACCC.

With regard to this clone: Read sequence stops 3 residues before the CDR3 end, and the germline J gene provides the missing end. This rearrangement joins TRBV19 to TRBJ1-2; the D is unclear. The CDR3 contains 15 residues. Germline V CDR1 and CDR2: LNHDA, SQIVND (reference sequence). The CDR3 sequence: CASSMTSGLTDTYTF. The CDR3 bases that were read are TGTGCCAGTAGTATGACTAGCGGCCTTACAGATACC.

Notes on this clone: The sequenced fragment ends 3 residues before the CDR3 boundary, so the rest is inferred from the germline J gene. The chain couples TRBV19 to TRBJ2-2, with TRBD2 matching 11 bases. After removal of 4 bases from V and 4 bases from J, the junction contained 2 bases not matched to a gene. The germline CDR1 and CDR2 sequences are LNHDA and SQIVND (reference sequence). The CDR3 totals 15 residues. The CDR3 here is CASSNSGGATGELFF. The part of the CDR3 DNA that was read is TGTGCCAGTAGTAATAGCGGGGGGGCCACCGGGGAG.

Regarding this clone: The read comes to an end 3 residues before the CDR3 does, leaving the germline J gene to fill in the end. This sequence joins TRBV6-1 and TRBJ2-7; TRBD1 matches at 7 bases. V shed 5 bases, J shed 2 bases, and the junction held 6 bases outside the gene matches. Germline CDR1 is MNHNS and CDR2 is SASEGT. CDR3 length: 14 residues. The sequenced part of the CDR3 DNA is TGTGCCAGCAGTCAAGACAGGGCCCCCTACGAG. The encoded protein is CASSQDRAPYE. The entire CDR3 protein is CASSQDRAPYEQYF.

A word on this clone: The CDR3 goes on 3 residues after the read ends, and that part is filled in from the germline J gene. This rearrangement joins TRBV12-3 or TRBV12-4 to TRBJ2-4, with TRBD1 matching over 7 bases. CDR3 size: 14 residues. V was pared by 6 bases and J by 6 bases, with 8 bases of the junction left unmatched. This CDR3 is CASRLTGILNIQYF. CDR3 DNA, as far as it was read: TGTGCCAGCAGGTTGACAGGGATCCTAAACATT.